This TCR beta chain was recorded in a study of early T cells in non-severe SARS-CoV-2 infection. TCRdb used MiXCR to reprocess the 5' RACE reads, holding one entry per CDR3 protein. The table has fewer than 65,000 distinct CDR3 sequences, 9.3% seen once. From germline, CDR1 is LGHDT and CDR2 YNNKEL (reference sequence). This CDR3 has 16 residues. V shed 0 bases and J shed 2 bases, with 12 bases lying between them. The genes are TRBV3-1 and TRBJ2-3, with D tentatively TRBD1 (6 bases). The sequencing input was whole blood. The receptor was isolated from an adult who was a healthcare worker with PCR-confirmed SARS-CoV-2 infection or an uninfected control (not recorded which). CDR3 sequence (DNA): TGTGCCAGCAGCCAAGAGCTGGGGGCTATCACAGATACGCAGTATTTT. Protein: CASSQELGAITDTQYF.